The following is a T cell receptor beta chain sequence with its context. In this sample, this clone turned up once. The antigen it binds to is not known. No base quality information exists; no much larger clone differs at one position. The data are from a study of shared clonotypes between healthy human individuals (dated by TCRdb to 2020 to 2022). Broadly, across the study: Three men and two women, aged 18 to 49 years, made up the cohort. Different laboratories and diverse techniques were used to prepare libraries and sequence TCR repertoires, to increase sequencing depth and limit assay-specific biases. Per donor, leukapheresis produced somewhere between about 0.85 and 10 billion PBMCs. Per donor, three plates each were used for CD4 naive and CD4 memory, two for CD8 naive, and one for CD8 memory. To estimate repertoire size and how much clonotypes are shared between individuals, the study performed deep sequencing of blood TCR repertoires from roughly five healthy adults. Study-level results and caveats: Pairwise subsampling indicated that sequencing depth was expected to affect the degree of clonotype sharing among donors. Sampling was restricted to blood, and TCR repertoires in tissues likely differ from the TCR repertoires found in blood. The genetic and exposure-history diversity represented was limited by the small number of donors. Compared with non-shared clonotypes, clonotypes shared by all four sorted-subset donors had higher generation probabilities. Naive subsets generally had larger estimated clonotype richness than memory subsets. When several donors were compared, the shared fraction of clonotypes was roughly 4.8% for naive CD4, more than 3% for naive CD8, more than 2% for memory CD4, and less than 0.5% for memory CD8. Even with the large sequencing depth, rarefaction of the sorted-subset datasets indicated that sequencing was incomplete.

CDR1 and CDR2 are drawn from the germline V gene: MNHNS, SASEGT. The CDR3 numbers 16 residues from cysteine through phenylalanine. The retained sequence is limited to the CDR3, 48 bases, with the frame set at the first base. Trimming removed 2 bases from V and 4 bases from J; the gene matches leave 5 bases unexplained. Donors were healthy HIV-negative adults with no recently reported acute infections or vaccinations. All donors were Caucasian adults living in Nashville, Tennessee, USA. CD4+ T cells were enriched through magnetic negative selection, after which naive cells were positively selected on CD45RA and the remaining negative fraction served as the memory subset. After blood collection by leukapheresis, PBMCs were isolated using Ficoll-Histopaque density gradient centrifugation and then cryopreserved in the vapor phase of liquid nitrogen. Analytical flow cytometry was used to check the purity and quantity of every magnetically sorted T cell population. Genomic DNA was isolated from every sorted fraction and measured by UV absorbance on a Nanodrop 2000c.

TCR CDR3 regions were amplified from genomic DNA by multiplex PCR using the deep immunoSEQ assay. Genomic DNA extracted from each cell subset was distributed evenly over all wells of several immunoSEQ 96-well plates, and each plate served as one replicate. Each replicate PCR for sorted subsets received approximately 220 ng genomic DNA, equal to around 32,000 T cell genomes. Purified libraries were measured with a Qubit 3.0 fluorometer, size-checked on a Bioanalyzer 2100, and measured again with the KAPA Library Quantification kit. A separate single-read 150-cycle Illumina NextSeq 550 flow cell was used to sequence each immunoSEQ 96-well plate. The published analysis was carried out like this. The immunoSEQ output contained only junctional sequences without quality scores, so filtering could not match that applied to full-length reads. Sequences were annotated with PyIR, a Python wrapper for IgBLAST v1.9, and V/J genes and CDR3 were assigned using IMGT germline references. Any read was removed if the V/J assignment was weak (E-value above 1e-6), the CDR3 was missing, or the read contained stop codons, out-of-frame junctions, or ambiguous translated residues. A V3J clonotype was defined by an identical inferred V gene, J gene, and CDR3 amino acid sequence. To compute the percentage overlap between repertoires, the number of shared unique clonotypes was divided by the size of the smaller repertoire. Three approaches were used to assess repertoire richness: RTK rarefaction, the Chao1 estimator, and Recon v2.1 estimates of unobserved clonotypes. For all TCRbeta clonotypes obtained by the gDNA method from a handful of donors, generation probabilities were computed with OLGA. Not all clones reach the TCRdb copy of this immuneACCESS table, which keeps in-frame sequences only. Checked studies attribute under half of the gap to unresolved V genes and leave the rest unexplained. The D gene and trimming were derived from the DNA, and the V and J assignments and clone size from that table. The sample profile shows 2 million to 2.5 million clones; roughly 93% of them were found once. 0.36% of the sample is taken by the ten largest.

The receptor was isolated from a man in his late teens or twenties in good health. Some clones in this sample may be carry-over from other donors' samples. Material for sequencing was naive CD4+ T cells from PBMCs. The meaning of the sample's cell subset or site label: CD45RA+ positively selected. The chain couples TRBV6-1 to TRBJ2-2; 9 nucleotides in the junction match TRBD2. The nucleotides read TGTGCCAGCAGTGAAACTGGCGGGAGGGCCACCGGGGAGCTGTTTTTT. The translation is CASSETGGRATGELFF.